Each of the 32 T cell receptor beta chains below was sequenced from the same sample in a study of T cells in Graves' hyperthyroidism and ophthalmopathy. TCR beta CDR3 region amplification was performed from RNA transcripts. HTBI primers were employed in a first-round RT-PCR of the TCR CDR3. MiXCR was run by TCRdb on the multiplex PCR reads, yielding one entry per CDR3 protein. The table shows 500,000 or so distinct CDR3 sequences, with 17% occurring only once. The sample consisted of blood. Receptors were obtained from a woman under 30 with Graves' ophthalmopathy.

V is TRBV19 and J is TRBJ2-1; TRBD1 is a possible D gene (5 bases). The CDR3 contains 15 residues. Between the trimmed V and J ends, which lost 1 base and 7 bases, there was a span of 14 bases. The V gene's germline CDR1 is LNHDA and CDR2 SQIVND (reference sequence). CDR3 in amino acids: CASSIGGSVSNEQFF. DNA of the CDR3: TGTGCCAGTAGTATAGGGGGCTCGGTGTCGAATGAGCAGTTCTTC. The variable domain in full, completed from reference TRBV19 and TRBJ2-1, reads DGGITQSPKYLFRKEGQNVTLSCEQNLNHDAMYWYRQDPGQGLRLIYYSQIVNDFQKGDIAEGYSVSREKKESFPLTVTSAQKNPTAFYLCASSIGGSVSNEQFFGPGTRLTVL.

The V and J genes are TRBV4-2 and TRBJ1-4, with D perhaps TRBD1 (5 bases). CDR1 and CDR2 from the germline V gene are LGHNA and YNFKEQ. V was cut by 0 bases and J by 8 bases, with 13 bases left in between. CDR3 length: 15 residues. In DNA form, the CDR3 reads TGTGCCAGCAGCCAAGAGGGCAGGGACGGGGAAAAACTGTTTTTT. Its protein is CASSQEGRDGEKLFF.

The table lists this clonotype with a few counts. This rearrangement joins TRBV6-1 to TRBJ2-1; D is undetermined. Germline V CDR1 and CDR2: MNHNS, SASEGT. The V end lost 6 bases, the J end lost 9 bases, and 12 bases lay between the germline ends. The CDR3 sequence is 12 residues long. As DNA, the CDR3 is TGTGCCAGCAGCCCAACCCCACTTGAGCAGTTCTTC. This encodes CASSPTPLEQFF.

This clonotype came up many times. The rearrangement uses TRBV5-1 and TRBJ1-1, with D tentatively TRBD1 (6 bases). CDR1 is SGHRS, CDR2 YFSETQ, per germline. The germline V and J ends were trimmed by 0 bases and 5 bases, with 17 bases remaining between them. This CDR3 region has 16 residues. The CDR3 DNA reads TGCGCCAGCAGCTTGGCCGGTAGGGGGGCGCAAACTGAAGCTTTCTTT. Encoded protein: CASSLAGRGAQTEAFF.

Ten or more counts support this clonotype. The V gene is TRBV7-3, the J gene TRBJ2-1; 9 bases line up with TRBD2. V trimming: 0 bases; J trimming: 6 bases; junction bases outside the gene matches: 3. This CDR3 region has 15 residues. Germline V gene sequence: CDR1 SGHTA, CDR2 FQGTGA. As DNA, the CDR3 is TGTGCCAGCAGCTTAACGAGCGGGGGGACCAATGAGCAGTTCTTC. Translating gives CASSLTSGGTNEQFF.

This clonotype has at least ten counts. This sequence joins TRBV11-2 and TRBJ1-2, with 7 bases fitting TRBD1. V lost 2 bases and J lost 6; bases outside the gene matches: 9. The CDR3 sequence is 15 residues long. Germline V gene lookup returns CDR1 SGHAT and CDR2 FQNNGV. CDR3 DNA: TGTGCCAGCAGCTTAACAGAACAGGGGAAGGATGGCTACACCTTC. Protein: CASSLTEQGKDGYTF.

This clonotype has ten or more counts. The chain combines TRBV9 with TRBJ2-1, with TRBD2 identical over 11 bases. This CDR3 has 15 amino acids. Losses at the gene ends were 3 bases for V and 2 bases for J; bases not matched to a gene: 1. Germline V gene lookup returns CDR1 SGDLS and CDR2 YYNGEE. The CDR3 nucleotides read TGTGCCAGCAGCGATAGCGGGGGGGCCTACAATGAGCAGTTCTTC. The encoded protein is CASSDSGGAYNEQFF.

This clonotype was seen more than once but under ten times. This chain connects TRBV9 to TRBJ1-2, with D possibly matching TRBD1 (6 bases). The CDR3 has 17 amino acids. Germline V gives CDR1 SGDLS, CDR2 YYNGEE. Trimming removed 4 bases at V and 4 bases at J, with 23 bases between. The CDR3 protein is CASSLGVGGAHGYGYTF. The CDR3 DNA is TGTGCCAGCAGCCTGGGGGTGGGGGGGGCGCATGGCTATGGCTACACCTTC.

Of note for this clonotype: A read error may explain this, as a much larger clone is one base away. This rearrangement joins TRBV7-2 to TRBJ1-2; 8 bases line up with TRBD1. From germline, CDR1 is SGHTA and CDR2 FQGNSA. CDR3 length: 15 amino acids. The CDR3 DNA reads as TGTGCCAGCATCTTAGGGGGACAGGAGTTCTATGGCTACACCTTC. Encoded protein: CASILGGQEFYGYTF.

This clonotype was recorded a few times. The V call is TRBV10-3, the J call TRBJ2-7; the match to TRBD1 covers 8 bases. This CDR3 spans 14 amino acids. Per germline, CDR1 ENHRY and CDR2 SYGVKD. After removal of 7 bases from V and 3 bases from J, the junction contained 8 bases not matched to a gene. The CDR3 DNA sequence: TGTGCCATCACTGATAGGACAGGGCACTACGAGCAGTACTTC. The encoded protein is CAITDRTGHYEQYF.

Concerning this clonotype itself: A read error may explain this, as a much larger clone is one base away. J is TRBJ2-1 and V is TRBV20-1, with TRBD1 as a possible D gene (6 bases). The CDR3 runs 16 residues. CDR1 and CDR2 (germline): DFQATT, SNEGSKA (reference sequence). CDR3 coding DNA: TGCAGTGCTAGCCGTGGGGGCGGTCCTTCCTACAATGAGCAGTCCTTC. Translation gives CSASRGGGPSYNEQSF.

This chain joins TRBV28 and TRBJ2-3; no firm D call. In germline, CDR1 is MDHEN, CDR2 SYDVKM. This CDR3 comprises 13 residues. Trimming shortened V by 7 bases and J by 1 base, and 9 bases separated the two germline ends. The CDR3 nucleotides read TGTGCCAGCAACATAGATGGCACAGATACGCAGTATTTT. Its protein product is CASNIDGTDTQYF.

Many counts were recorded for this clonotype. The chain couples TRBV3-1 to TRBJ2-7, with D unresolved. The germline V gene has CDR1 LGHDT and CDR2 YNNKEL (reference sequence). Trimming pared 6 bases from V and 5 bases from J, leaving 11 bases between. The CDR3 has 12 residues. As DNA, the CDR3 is TGTGCCAGCAGGCCAGAAACCAACGAGCAGTACTTC. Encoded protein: CASRPETNEQYF.

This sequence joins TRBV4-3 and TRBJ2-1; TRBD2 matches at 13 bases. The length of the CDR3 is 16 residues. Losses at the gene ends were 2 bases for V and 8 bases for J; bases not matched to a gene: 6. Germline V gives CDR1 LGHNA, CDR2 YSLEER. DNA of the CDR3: TGCGCCAGCAGCCAACTCGGACTAGCGGGAGTCCATGAGCAGTTCTTC. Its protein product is CASSQLGLAGVHEQFF.

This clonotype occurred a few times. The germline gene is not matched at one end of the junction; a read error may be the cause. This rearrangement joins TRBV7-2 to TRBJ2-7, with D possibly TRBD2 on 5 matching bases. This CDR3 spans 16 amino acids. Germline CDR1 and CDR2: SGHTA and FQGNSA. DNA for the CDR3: TGCGCCAGCAGCTTGCCGGAGGCGTCCACCTCCTACGAGCAGTACTTC. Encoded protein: CASSLPEASTSYEQYF. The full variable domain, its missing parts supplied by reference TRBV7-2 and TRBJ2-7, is GAGVSQSPSNKVTEKGKDVELRCDPISGHTALYWYRQSLGQGLEFLIYFQGNSAPDKSGLPSDRFSAERTGGSVSTLTIQRTQQEDSAVYLCASSLPEASTSYEQYFGPGTRLTVT.

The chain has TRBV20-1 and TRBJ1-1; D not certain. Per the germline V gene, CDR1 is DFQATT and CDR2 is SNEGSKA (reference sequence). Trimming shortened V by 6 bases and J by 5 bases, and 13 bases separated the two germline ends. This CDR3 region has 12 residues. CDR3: CSAPPGRTEAFF. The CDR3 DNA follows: TGCAGTGCCCCCCCGGGGAGAACTGAAGCTTTCTTT.

The CDR3 here is CSARDSSGGEQFF. CDR3 coding DNA: TGCAGTGCTAGAGATTCTAGCGGGGGGGAGCAGTTCTTC. The chain combines TRBV20-1 with TRBJ2-1, with 11 bases fitting TRBD2. Germline assignment: CDR1 DFQATT and CDR2 SNEGSKA (reference sequence). The CDR3 is 13 residues long. V shed 0 bases and J 10 bases; nucleotides not matched to a gene: 2.

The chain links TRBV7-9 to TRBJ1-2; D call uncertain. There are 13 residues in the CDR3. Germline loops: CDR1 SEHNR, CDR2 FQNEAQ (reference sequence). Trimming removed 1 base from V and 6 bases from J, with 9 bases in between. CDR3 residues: CASSLETLDGYTF. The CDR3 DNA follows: TGTGCCAGCAGCTTAGAGACACTCGATGGCTACACCTTC.

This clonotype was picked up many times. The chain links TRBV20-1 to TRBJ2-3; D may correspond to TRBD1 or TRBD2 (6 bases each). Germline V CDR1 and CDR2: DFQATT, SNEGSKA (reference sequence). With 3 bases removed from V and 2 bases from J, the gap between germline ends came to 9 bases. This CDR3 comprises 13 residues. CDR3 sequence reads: CSASGGPTDTQYF. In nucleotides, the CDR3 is TGCAGTGCTAGTGGGGGGCCCACAGATACGCAGTATTTT.

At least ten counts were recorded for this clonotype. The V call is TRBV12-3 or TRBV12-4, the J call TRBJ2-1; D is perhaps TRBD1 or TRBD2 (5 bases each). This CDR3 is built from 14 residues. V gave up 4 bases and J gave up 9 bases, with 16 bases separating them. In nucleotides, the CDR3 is TGTGCCAGCAGTTCCAGTTTAGAGGGGTCTGAGCAGTTCTTC. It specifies CASSSSLEGSEQFF.

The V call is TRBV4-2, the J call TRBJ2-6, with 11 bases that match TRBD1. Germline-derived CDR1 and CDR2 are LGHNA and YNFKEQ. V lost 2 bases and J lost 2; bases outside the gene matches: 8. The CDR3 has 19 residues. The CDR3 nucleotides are TGTGCCAGCAGCCAATACCCCGGGACAGGGGGTACTGGGGCCAACGTCCTGACTTTC. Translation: CASSQYPGTGGTGANVLTF.

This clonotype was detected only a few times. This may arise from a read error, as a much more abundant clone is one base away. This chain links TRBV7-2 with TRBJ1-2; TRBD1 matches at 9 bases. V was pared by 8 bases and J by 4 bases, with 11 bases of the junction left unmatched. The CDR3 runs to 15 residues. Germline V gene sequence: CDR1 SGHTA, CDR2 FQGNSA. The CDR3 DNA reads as TGTGCCAGCGGCTGGGAACAGGGGGCACGCTATGGCTACACCTTC. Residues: CASGWEQGARYGYTF.

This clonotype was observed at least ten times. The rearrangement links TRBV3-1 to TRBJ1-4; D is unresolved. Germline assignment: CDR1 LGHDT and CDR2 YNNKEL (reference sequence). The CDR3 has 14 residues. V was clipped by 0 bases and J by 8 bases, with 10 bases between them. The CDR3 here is CASSQEGSEEKLFF. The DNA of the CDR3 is TGTGCCAGCAGCCAAGAGGGGAGTGAGGAAAAACTGTTTTTT. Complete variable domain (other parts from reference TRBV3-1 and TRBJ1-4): DTAVSQTPKYLVTQMGNDKSIKCEQNLGHDTMYWYKQDSKKFLKIMFSYNNKELIINETVPNRFSPKSPDKAHLNLHINSLELGDSAVYFCASSQEGSEEKLFFGSGTQLSVL.

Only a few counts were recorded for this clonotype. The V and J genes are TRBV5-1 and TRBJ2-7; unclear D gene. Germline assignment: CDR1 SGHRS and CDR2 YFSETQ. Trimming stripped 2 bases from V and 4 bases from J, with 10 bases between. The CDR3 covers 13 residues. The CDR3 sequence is CASSFLLQYEQYF. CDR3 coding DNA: TGCGCCAGCAGCTTCCTTCTCCAGTACGAGCAGTACTTC.

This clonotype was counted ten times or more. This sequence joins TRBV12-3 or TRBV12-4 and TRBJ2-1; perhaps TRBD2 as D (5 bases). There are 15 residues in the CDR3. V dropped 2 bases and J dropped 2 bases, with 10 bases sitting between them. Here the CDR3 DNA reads TGTGCCAGCAGTTTAATAGCGTTTACCTACAATGAGCAGTTCTTC. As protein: CASSLIAFTYNEQFF.

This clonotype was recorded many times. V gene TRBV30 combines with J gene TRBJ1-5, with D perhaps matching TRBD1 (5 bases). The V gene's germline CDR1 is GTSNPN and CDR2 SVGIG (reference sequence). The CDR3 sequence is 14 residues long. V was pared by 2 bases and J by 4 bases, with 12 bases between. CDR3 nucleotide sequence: TGTGCCTGGAGTTCTAGGGGATTTAATCAGCCCCAGCATTTT. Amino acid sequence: CAWSSRGFNQPQHF.

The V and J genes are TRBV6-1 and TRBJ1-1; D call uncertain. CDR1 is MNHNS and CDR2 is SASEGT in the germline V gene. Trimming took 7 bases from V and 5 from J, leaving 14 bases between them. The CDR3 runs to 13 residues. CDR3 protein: CASKEAVWTEAFF. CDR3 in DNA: TGTGCCAGCAAGGAGGCAGTGTGGACTGAAGCTTTCTTT.

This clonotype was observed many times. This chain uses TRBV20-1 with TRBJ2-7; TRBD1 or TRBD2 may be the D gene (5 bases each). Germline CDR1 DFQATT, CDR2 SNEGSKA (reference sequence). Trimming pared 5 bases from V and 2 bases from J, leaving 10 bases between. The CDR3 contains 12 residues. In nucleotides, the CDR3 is TGCAGTGCTGGGGACGGCGCCTACGAGCAGTACTTC. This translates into CSAGDGAYEQYF.

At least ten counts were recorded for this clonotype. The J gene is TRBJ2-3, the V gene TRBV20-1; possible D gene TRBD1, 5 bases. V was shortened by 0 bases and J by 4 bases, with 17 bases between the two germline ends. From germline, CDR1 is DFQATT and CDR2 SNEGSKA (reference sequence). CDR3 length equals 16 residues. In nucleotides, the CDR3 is TGCAGTGCTAGAGATCTGGGCAGGGTGGGCGCAGATACGCAGTATTTT. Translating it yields CSARDLGRVGADTQYF.

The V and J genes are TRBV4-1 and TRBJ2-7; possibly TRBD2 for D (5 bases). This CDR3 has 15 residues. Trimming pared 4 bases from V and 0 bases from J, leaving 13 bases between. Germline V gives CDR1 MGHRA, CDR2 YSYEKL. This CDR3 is CASSRETAVSYEQYF. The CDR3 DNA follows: TGCGCCAGCAGCCGGGAGACGGCGGTCTCCTACGAGCAGTACTTC.

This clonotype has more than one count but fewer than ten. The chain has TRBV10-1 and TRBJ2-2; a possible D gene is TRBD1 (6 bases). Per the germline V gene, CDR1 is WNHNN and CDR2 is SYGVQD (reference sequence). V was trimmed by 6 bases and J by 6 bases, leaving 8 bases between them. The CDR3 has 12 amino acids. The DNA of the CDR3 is TGCGCCAGCAGACAGGGTTCCGGGGAGCTGTTTTTT. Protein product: CASRQGSGELFF.

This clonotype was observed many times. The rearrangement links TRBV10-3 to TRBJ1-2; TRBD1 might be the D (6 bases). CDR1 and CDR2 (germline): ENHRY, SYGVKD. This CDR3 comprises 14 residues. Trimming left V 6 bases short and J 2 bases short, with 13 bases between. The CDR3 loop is CAIRPRTENYGYTF. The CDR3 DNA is TGTGCCATCAGACCCCGGACAGAGAACTATGGCTACACCTTC.